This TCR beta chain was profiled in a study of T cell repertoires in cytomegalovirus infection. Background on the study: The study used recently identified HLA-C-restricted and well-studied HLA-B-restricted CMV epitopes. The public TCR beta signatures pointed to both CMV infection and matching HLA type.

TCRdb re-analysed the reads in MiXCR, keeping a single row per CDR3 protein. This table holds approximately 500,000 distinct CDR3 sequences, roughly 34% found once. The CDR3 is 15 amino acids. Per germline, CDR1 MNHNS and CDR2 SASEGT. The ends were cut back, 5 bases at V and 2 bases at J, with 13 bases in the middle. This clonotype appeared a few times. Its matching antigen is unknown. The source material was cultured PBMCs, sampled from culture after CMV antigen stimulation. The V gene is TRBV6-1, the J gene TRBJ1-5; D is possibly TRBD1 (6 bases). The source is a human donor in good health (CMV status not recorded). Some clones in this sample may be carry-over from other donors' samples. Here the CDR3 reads CASSKTGLGNQPQHF. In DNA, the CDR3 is TGTGCCAGCAGTAAAACAGGGTTGGGCAATCAGCCCCAGCATTTT.